One sample yielded the 16 T cell receptor beta chains listed below, sequenced in a study of beta chain features in type 1 diabetes. Study-level results: In all four CD4+ subsets, TCRB CDR3 length was significantly, moderately reduced in type 1 diabetes.

The investigators reverse transcribed all of the isolated RNA, so they sequenced expressed TCRB transcripts. Using immunoSEQ multiplex PCR, the repertoire was profiled, and TCRdb retains in-frame clones only, with some absent. The sample has hundreds of thousands of clones; around an eighth are singletons. These TCRs are of unknown antigen specificity. The sample was naive CD4+ T cells from blood. The receptor source for this set is a young man with type 1 diabetes.

The chain couples TRBV7-9 to TRBJ1-5; D is ambiguous. V lost 0 bases, J lost 7 bases, and 10 bases lay in between. This CDR3 contains 14 residues. Looked up from germline, CDR1 is SEHNR and CDR2 is FQNEAQ (reference sequence). In nucleotides, the CDR3 is TGTGCCAGCAGCTTAGCTAGTGCGTCCCAGCCCCAGCATTTT. This encodes CASSLASASQPQHF.

This chain links TRBV18 with TRBJ2-3; the match to TRBD2 covers 11 bases. The trim removed 6 bases at V and 2 bases at J, leaving 7 bases unmatched. The germline CDR1 and CDR2 sequences are KGHSH and LQKENI. The CDR3 extends over 16 amino acids. The CDR3 loop reads CASSQGLAGSTDTQYF. For the CDR3, the DNA is TGTGCCAGCTCCCAAGGACTAGCGGGCTCCACAGATACGCAGTATTTT.

The V call is TRBV4-3, the J call TRBJ2-2, with D possibly called TRBD1 or TRBD2 (6 bases each). Germline CDR1 is LGHNA and CDR2 is YSLEER. Trimming stripped 0 bases from V and 6 bases from J, with 14 bases between. The CDR3 covers 16 residues. The CDR3 loop reads CASSQDRGQGAGELFF. In nucleotides, the CDR3 is TGCGCCAGCAGCCAAGATCGGGGGCAGGGCGCCGGGGAGCTGTTTTTT.

The gene calls are TRBV4-2 and TRBJ2-5; 11 bases agree with TRBD2. The CDR3 runs 15 residues. The ends lost 4 bases at V and 0 bases at J; junction bases unmatched: 1. The germline V gene has CDR1 LGHNA and CDR2 YNFKEQ. The DNA of the CDR3 is TGTGCCAGCAGCCGACTAGCGGGGTACCAAGAGACCCAGTACTTC. Translation: CASSRLAGYQETQYF.

The CDR3 coding sequence is TGCAGCGTTGAGGCTAGCGGGGGGGCCTTCACAGATACGCAGTATTTT. This translates into CSVEASGGAFTDTQYF. This chain links TRBV29-1 with TRBJ2-3, with 12 bases matching TRBD2. CDR1 is SQVTM, CDR2 ANQGSEA, per germline. The CDR3 loop spans 16 amino acids. V was pared by 3 bases and J by 2 bases, with 6 bases of the junction left unmatched.

This chain uses TRBV7-3 with TRBJ1-3; 7 positions agree with TRBD1. V lost 0 bases, J lost 4 bases, and 6 bases stayed unmatched. The CDR3 spans 16 residues. Germline assignment: CDR1 SGHTA and CDR2 FQGTGA. Here the CDR3 reads CASSLTEGAGGNTIYF. CDR3 DNA sequence: TGTGCCAGCAGCTTAACGGAGGGGGCAGGAGGAAACACCATATATTTT.

This clone was observed once. The sample holds other DNA sequences that translate to the same CDR3. The rearrangement joins TRBV9 to TRBJ2-1; D possibly corresponds to TRBD2 (5 bases). V lost 2 bases and J 8 bases, leaving 17 bases between the germline ends. Germline loops: CDR1 SGDLS, CDR2 YYNGEE. The CDR3 sequence is 15 residues long. The CDR3 nucleotides read TGTGCCAGCAGCGTCGACTATCCCTCAGGCGATGAGCAGTTCTTC. Protein: CASSVDYPSGDEQFF.

The gene calls are TRBV19 and TRBJ2-7; possibly TRBD1 for D (6 bases). V was clipped by 4 bases and J by 2 bases, with 12 bases between them. The CDR3 contains 14 residues. CDR1 LNHDA and CDR2 SQIVND come from the germline V gene (reference sequence). In DNA, the CDR3 is TGTGCCAGTAGTAACGACAGGATGCCCTACGAGCAGTACTTC. It specifies CASSNDRMPYEQYF.

This sequence joins TRBV6-4 and TRBJ1-1; D gene uncertain. The germline gives CDR1 MRHNA, CDR2 SNTAGT. V lost 3 bases and J lost 3, with 17 bases in between. The CDR3 consists of 16 residues. The CDR3 sequence is CASSDFFAAGYTEAFF. The DNA of the CDR3 is TGTGCCAGCAGTGATTTCTTTGCAGCGGGATACACTGAAGCTTTCTTT.

The CDR3 loop reads CASRGSNSGLYF. CDR3 in DNA: TGTGCCAGCAGGGGCTCGAATTCGGGGCTATACTTC. The chain couples TRBV7-9 to TRBJ2-7, with D possibly being TRBD1 or TRBD2 (5 bases each). The germline V gene encodes CDR1 SEHNR and CDR2 FQNEAQ (reference sequence). This CDR3 contains 12 residues. Between the trimmed V and J ends, which lost 6 bases and 13 bases, there was a span of 19 bases.

This clone was found a few times. V is TRBV30 and J is TRBJ1-6, with 7 positions matching TRBD1. CDR1 is GTSNPN and CDR2 is SVGIG in the germline V gene (reference sequence). The CDR3 spans 15 residues. The V and J ends lost 0 bases and 7 bases, in that order; junction bases with no gene match: 6. The CDR3, as DNA: TGTGCCTGGAGTGTACCTGGCAGGGGGAATTCACCCCTCCACTTT. Translating it yields CAWSVPGRGNSPLHF.

This clone has more than one count but fewer than ten. J is TRBJ2-1 and V is TRBV30; D is tentatively TRBD1 or TRBD2 (5 bases each). Germline CDR1 GTSNPN, CDR2 SVGIG (reference sequence). The V and J ends lost 3 bases and 0 bases respectively, with 18 bases between them. The CDR3 has 17 amino acids. The CDR3 spells CAWSTIRGRSSYNEQFF. The CDR3 nucleotides read TGTGCCTGGAGCACGATCCGGGGCCGAAGCTCCTACAATGAGCAGTTCTTC.

This sequence joins TRBV2 and TRBJ1-1; 7 bases are a match to TRBD1. Germline V gives CDR1 SNHLY, CDR2 FYNNEI. CDR3 length equals 16 residues. V lost 2 bases and J lost 0; bases outside the gene matches: 6. The CDR3, as DNA: TGTGCCAGCAGTGAATTCCAGGGGGGAATGAACACTGAAGCTTTCTTT. Translated: CASSEFQGGMNTEAFF. The full variable domain, with the rest looked up from reference TRBV2 and TRBJ1-1, is EPEVTQTPSHQVTQMGQEVILRCVPISNHLYFYWYRQILGQKVEFLVSFYNNEISEKSEIFDDQFSVERPDGSNFTLKIRSTKLEDSAMYFCASSEFQGGMNTEAFFGQGTRLTVV.

The chain carries TRBV5-4 and TRBJ2-1, with D maybe TRBD2 (6 bases). V was trimmed by 3 bases and J by 8 bases, leaving 15 bases between them. CDR3 size: 14 residues. CDR1 SGHNT and CDR2 YYREEE come from the germline V gene (reference sequence). CDR3 bases: TGTGCCAGCAGCTCGCCGCGGGATTACGATGAGCAGTTCTTC. Its protein is CASSSPRDYDEQFF.

This clone was seen more than once but under ten times. This chain links TRBV18 with TRBJ1-1, with a possible D match to TRBD1 (6 bases). The V end was cut by 8 bases, the J end by 0 bases, with 16 bases between. The germline V gene has CDR1 KGHSH and CDR2 LQKENI. CDR3 length equals 15 residues. The CDR3 DNA sequence: TGTGCCAGCCAAAGAACGGGGGCGGTGAACACTGAAGCTTTCTTT. As protein: CASQRTGAVNTEAFF.

The chain joins TRBV30 to TRBJ2-5; the D gene could be TRBD1 or TRBD2 (6 bases each). Germline V CDR1 and CDR2: GTSNPN, SVGIG (reference sequence). The CDR3 consists of 14 residues. V lost 0 bases and J lost 4, with 12 bases in between. CDR3 DNA sequence: TGTGCCTGGAGTGTTGGGGGGCCTGCAGAGACCCAGTACTTC. This translates into CAWSVGGPAETQYF. The variable domain in full, with the rest retrieved from reference TRBV30 and TRBJ2-5, is SQTIHQWPATLVQPVGSPLSLECTVEGTSNPNLYWYRQAAGRGLQLLFYSVGIGQISSEVPQNLSASRPQDRQFILSSKKLLLSDSGFYLCAWSVGGPAETQYFGPGTRLLVL.